Below, one T cell receptor beta chain is given with its context. The method was immunoSEQ multiplex PCR; TCRdb's version includes in-frame clones alone and lacks a portion of them. The sample holds about 330,000 clones, roughly 90% seen once. These data are taken from a study of blood T cell repertoires in COVID-19. Per germline, CDR1 SEHNR and CDR2 FQNEAQ (reference sequence). Trimming took 5 bases from V and 5 from J; bases not matched to a gene: 11. The CDR3 contains 16 residues. Cohort 3 donors counted as recovered after two negative PCRs, clearance, or resolved symptoms. The chain couples TRBV7-9 to TRBJ2-5; 10 positions match TRBD1. Specimen: PBMCs or T cells enriched from blood (not recorded which). The source of this sequence is a woman between 25 and 40 years old who had recovered from COVID-19. CDR3 sequence: CASSPGQGVFGETQYF. In DNA form, the CDR3 reads TGTGCCAGCAGCCCCGGACAGGGGGTTTTCGGGGAGACCCAGTACTTC.